The next 16 T cell receptor beta chains were all read from a single sample in a study of CD8+ T cells in alopecia areata. Indicated treatment: oral pan-JAK inhibitor, 5-10 mg twice daily. Extracted from the samples, RNA was reverse transcribed into cDNA to serve as the sequencing template. Here immunoSEQ multiplex PCR was the method, and the copy in TCRdb shows in-frame clones only, minus some. The table has roughly 100,000 clones, around 84% seen once. Sequences were derived from CD8+ T cells sorted from blood, sampled at week 34, from a patient treated with tofacitinib. Source of these receptors: a human donor with alopecia areata.

This clone was recorded only once. The CDR3 is CASSLGMGKHSYEQYF. CDR3 nucleotides: TGTGCCAGCAGCTTAGGAATGGGGAAACACTCCTACGAGCAGTACTTC. V usage is TRBV7-9 and J usage is TRBJ2-7; no clear D. Between the trimmed V and J ends, which lost 1 base and 0 bases, there was a span of 13 bases. CDR1 is SEHNR and CDR2 is FQNEAQ in the germline V gene (reference sequence). The CDR3 covers 16 residues.

The chain combines TRBV27 with TRBJ1-2; 7 bases line up with TRBD1. The CDR3 totals 15 residues. The trim removed 0 bases at V and 4 bases at J, leaving 5 bases unmatched. CDR1 is MNHEY, CDR2 SMNVEV, per germline (reference sequence). CDR3 nucleotide sequence: TGTGCCAGCAGTTTATCAGGGGGCGGGTTCTATGGCTACACCTTC. Its translation is CASSLSGGGFYGYTF.

On this clone: An end of the junction differs from the germline gene, which may be a read error. The chain is built from TRBV13 and TRBJ2-7; D may match TRBD1 or TRBD2 (5 bases each). The CDR3 is 14 residues long. CDR1 and CDR2 from the germline V gene are PRHDT and FYEKMQ (reference sequence). This CDR3 is CASSSWDHSYGQYF. The CDR3 DNA sequence: TGTGCCAGCAGCTCATGGGACCACTCCTACGGGCAGTACTTC.

The V call is TRBV7-8, the J call TRBJ2-1, with unresolved D. Trimming cost V 2 bases and J 8 bases, with 10 bases left between them. Germline V lookup: CDR1 SGHVS, CDR2 FQNEAQ. The CDR3 runs to 13 residues. DNA for the CDR3: TGTGCCAGCAGCTTATTTGGTGTCGATGAGCAGTTCTTC. Encoded protein: CASSLFGVDEQFF. The variable domain in full, with the rest retrieved from reference TRBV7-8 and TRBJ2-1, is GAGVSQSPRYKVAKRGQDVALRCDPISGHVSLFWYQQALGQGPEFLTYFQNEAQLDKSGLPSDRFFAERPEGSVSTLKIQRTQQEDSAVYLCASSLFGVDEQFFGPGTRLTVL.

The chain carries TRBV19 and TRBJ1-2; possibly TRBD1 for D (6 bases). With 7 bases removed from V and 7 bases from J, the gap between germline ends came to 22 bases. In germline, CDR1 is LNHDA, CDR2 SQIVND (reference sequence). This CDR3 has 15 amino acids. The CDR3 here is CASISSVGAKAGYTF. CDR3 DNA sequence: TGTGCCAGTATCTCCTCGGTGGGGGCTAAGGCTGGCTACACCTTC.

This chain joins TRBV5-1 and TRBJ2-2; no reliable D call. The CDR3 sequence is 11 residues long. Germline V gene sequence: CDR1 SGHRS, CDR2 YFSETQ. Trimming took 5 bases from V and 6 from J, leaving 5 bases between them. CDR3 sequence reads: CASSNSGELFF. The DNA for the CDR3 is TGCGCCAGCAGTAACTCCGGGGAGCTGTTTTTT.

The genes are TRBV27 and TRBJ1-2; tentative D call: TRBD1 (5 bases). Germline V gene sequence: CDR1 MNHEY, CDR2 SMNVEV (reference sequence). Trimming removed 3 bases at V and 4 bases at J, with 12 bases between. This CDR3 is 14 amino acids long. The CDR3 here is CASSFSTVSYGYTF. CDR3 nucleotides: TGTGCCAGCAGTTTTTCGACAGTTTCCTATGGCTACACCTTC.

This chain joins TRBV28 and TRBJ2-1; D may be TRBD1 (6 bases). V was cut by 3 bases and J by 5 bases, with 11 bases left in between. The germline V gene has CDR1 MDHEN and CDR2 SYDVKM. This CDR3 has 14 amino acids. CDR3 sequence: CASSFQGPNNEQFF. The CDR3 coding sequence is TGTGCCAGCAGTTTCCAGGGGCCAAACAATGAGCAGTTCTTC.

This clone was found once. V is TRBV2 and J is TRBJ2-7; D gene unclear. Germline V gene data show CDR1 as SNHLY and CDR2 as FYNNEI. Between the trimmed V and J ends, which lost 6 bases and 6 bases, there was a span of 21 bases. The CDR3 is 15 amino acids. This CDR3 is CASSDLLFECCEQYF. The CDR3 DNA sequence: TGTGCCAGCAGCGACCTCCTCTTCGAGTGCTGCGAGCAGTACTTC. The entire variable domain, with the rest obtained from reference TRBV2 and TRBJ2-7, is as follows: EPEVTQTPSHQVTQMGQEVILRCVPISNHLYFYWYRQILGQKVEFLVSFYNNEISEKSEIFDDQFSVERPDGSNFTLKIRSTKLEDSAMYFCASSDLLFECCEQYFGPGTRLTVT.

To note about this clone: The germline gene is not matched at one end of the junction; a read error may be the cause. This rearrangement joins TRBV29-1 to TRBJ2-7; 9 positions match TRBD1. The CDR3 covers 12 residues. CDR1 and CDR2 from the germline V gene are SQVTM and ANQGSEA. The CDR3 here is CSVEAIPGTGNF. The DNA of the CDR3 is TGCAGCGTTGAAGCTATCCCCGGGACAGGGAACTTC.

The J gene is TRBJ2-7, the V gene TRBV10-3, with 7 bases fitting TRBD2. This CDR3 is built from 14 residues. CDR1 is ENHRY, CDR2 SYGVKD, per germline. The trim removed 4 bases at V and 5 bases at J, leaving 8 bases unmatched. Here the CDR3 reads CAISGASGGDEQYF. The CDR3 DNA is TGTGCCATCAGTGGGGCTAGCGGTGGTGACGAGCAGTACTTC.

The J gene is TRBJ2-7, the V gene TRBV19; 9 bases agree with TRBD1. The CDR3 extends over 15 amino acids. Germline lookup yields CDR1 LNHDA and CDR2 SQIVND (reference sequence). After removal of 5 bases from V and 1 base from J, the junction contained 6 bases not matched to a gene. The CDR3 DNA sequence: TGTGCCAGTAGTGCGGGACAGGGAGCGTCCTACGAGCAGTACTTC. Its protein product is CASSAGQGASYEQYF.

This sequence joins TRBV27 and TRBJ2-5; the D gene is possibly TRBD1 (6 bases). The J call may be in error: the DNA end matches TRBJ2-7 better. In germline, CDR1 is MNHEY, CDR2 SMNVEV (reference sequence). CDR3 length equals 13 residues. CDR3 sequence reads: CASRGDTDYEQYF. The CDR3 DNA is TGTGCCAGCAGAGGGGACACAGACTACGAGCAGTACTTC.

The chain employs TRBV7-3 and TRBJ2-1; a weak D match, TRBD2 (5 bases). This CDR3 contains 15 residues. The V end was cut by 2 bases, the J end by 8 bases, with 16 bases between. Germline V lookup: CDR1 SGHTA, CDR2 FQGTGA. The CDR3 sequence is CASSLESGVSDEQFF. CDR3 in DNA: TGTGCCAGCAGCTTAGAGAGCGGAGTGTCGGATGAGCAGTTCTTC.

The genes are TRBV27 and TRBJ2-2, with D unclear. V dropped 3 bases and J dropped 4 bases, with 12 bases sitting between them. Germline loops: CDR1 MNHEY, CDR2 SMNVEV (reference sequence). The CDR3 has 15 residues. CDR3 in amino acids: CASSFRIAGTGELFF. For the CDR3, the DNA is TGTGCCAGCAGTTTCAGAATCGCTGGCACCGGGGAGCTGTTTTTT.

This clone was counted between two and nine times. This chain uses TRBV29-1 with TRBJ2-1; D possibly corresponds to TRBD2 (6 bases). The CDR3 is 14 amino acids. Germline V gives CDR1 SQVTM, CDR2 ANQGSEA. Trimming pared 7 bases from V and 3 bases from J, leaving 16 bases between. For the CDR3, the DNA is TGCAGCGCGGGGGAGTACGGAGACTACAATGAGCAGTTCTTC. Its translation: CSAGEYGDYNEQFF.